This passage covers 12 T cell receptor beta chains from one sample sequenced in a study of blood T cells in healthy people across ages. Primed by a sample-barcoded 5' primer and a J-beta primer mix, a second PCR proceeded for about 6 to 12 cycles. MiXCR, applied by TCRdb to the 5' RACE reads, yields one record per CDR3 protein. The sample consists of over a million distinct CDR3 sequences, almost 60% of them appearing once. The sequenced sample consisted of blood. These receptor sequences come from a man aged 18 to 29 in good health.

This clonotype appeared once. The chain recombines TRBV27 with TRBJ2-1; 12 nucleotides line up with TRBD2. Unmatched junction bases numbered 9, after V lost 5 bases and J lost 1 base. Germline CDR1 is MNHEY and CDR2 is SMNVEV (reference sequence). There are 18 residues in the CDR3. The CDR3 nucleotides read TGTGCCAGCAGTCTGACTAGCGGGAGATTAGGATCCTACAATGAGCAGTTCTTC. Translated, it gives CASSLTSGRLGSYNEQFF.

The chain uses TRBV6-5 and TRBJ2-3; 7 nucleotides line up with TRBD1. After removal of 8 bases from V and 6 bases from J, the junction contained 8 bases not matched to a gene. The CDR3 is made up of 13 amino acids. CDR1 is MNHEY and CDR2 is SVGAGI in the germline V gene. CDR3 in DNA: TGTGCCAGCGGGGAACAGGGGTCGGATACGCAGTATTTT. It codes for CASGEQGSDTQYF.

The chain employs TRBV4-3 and TRBJ2-3; D call uncertain. This CDR3 is 15 amino acids long. V was cut by 0 bases and J by 2 bases, with 9 bases left in between. Germline V gene sequence: CDR1 LGHNA, CDR2 YSLEER. The CDR3 region has the DNA TGCGCCAGCAGCCAAGATGGACCGAACACAGATACGCAGTATTTT. The encoded protein is CASSQDGPNTDTQYF.

The V gene is TRBV10-3, the J gene TRBJ2-7, with 9 bases lining up with TRBD1. V shed 5 bases, J shed 0 bases, and the junction held 5 bases outside the gene matches. Per the germline V gene, CDR1 is ENHRY and CDR2 is SYGVKD. The CDR3 is made up of 15 amino acids. The CDR3: CAISTGTGTSYEQYF. The CDR3 nucleotides are TGTGCCATCAGTACCGGGACAGGGACCTCCTACGAGCAGTACTTC.

The chain is built from TRBV6-5 and TRBJ2-7; 10 bases are a match to TRBD1. V dropped 4 bases and J dropped 3; count of bases not matched to a gene: 6. CDR1 is MNHEY and CDR2 is SVGAGI in the germline V gene. This CDR3 has 15 amino acids. In nucleotides, the CDR3 is TGTGCCAGCAGTTCGTCGGACAGGGGGATCTACGAGCAGTACTTC. It translates to CASSSSDRGIYEQYF.

This clonotype was seen just once. The chain uses TRBV11-2 and TRBJ2-7; no definite D call. The ends were cut back, 1 base at V and 3 bases at J, with 10 bases in the middle. CDR3 size: 14 residues. CDR1 and CDR2 from the germline V gene are SGHAT and FQNNGV. DNA for the CDR3: TGTGCCAGCAGCTTAGTCCTGAACGGCTACGAGCAGTACTTC. As protein: CASSLVLNGYEQYF. The whole variable domain, filled in from reference TRBV11-2 and TRBJ2-7, reads EAGVAQSPRYKIIEKRQSVAFWCNPISGHATLYWYQQILGQGPKLLIQFQNNGVVDDSQLPKDRFSAERLKGVDSTLKIQPAKLEDSAVYLCASSLVLNGYEQYFGPGTRLTVT.

This rearrangement joins TRBV20-1 to TRBJ1-1, with a tentative D call TRBD1 (6 bases). Germline CDR1 DFQATT, CDR2 SNEGSKA (reference sequence). V lost 2 bases, J lost 1 base, and 14 bases lay in between. The CDR3 is 15 amino acids. The DNA of the CDR3 is TGCAGTGCTAGATCGACGGGGGGCAGGAACACTGAAGCTTTCTTT. Amino acids: CSARSTGGRNTEAFF.

This clonotype was found a few times. The V call is TRBV28, the J call TRBJ1-6; no firm D call. CDR1 and CDR2 (germline): MDHEN, SYDVKM. This CDR3 region has 14 residues. The germline V and J ends were trimmed by 5 bases and 4 bases, with 9 bases remaining between them. The CDR3 reads CASSLGVYNSPLHF. CDR3 coding DNA: TGTGCCAGCAGTCTCGGGGTTTATAATTCACCCCTCCACTTT.

The chain recombines TRBV29-1 with TRBJ2-5; a possible D gene is TRBD1 (6 bases). Germline lookup yields CDR1 SQVTM and CDR2 ANQGSEA. This CDR3 is built from 15 residues. V was clipped by 3 bases and J by 5 bases, with 19 bases between them. This chain's CDR3 is CSVEGGVRGVETQYF. CDR3 coding DNA: TGCAGCGTTGAGGGTGGGGTCAGGGGAGTGGAGACCCAGTACTTC. The full variable domain, in which reference TRBV29-1 and TRBJ2-5 provide the parts outside the CDR3, is SAVISQKPSRDICQRGTSLTIQCQVDSQVTMMFWYRQQPGQSLTLIATANQGSEATYESGFVIDKFPISRPNLTFSTLTVSNMSPEDSSIYLCSVEGGVRGVETQYFGPGTRLLVL.

This chain links TRBV20-1 with TRBJ1-5; 7 nucleotides agree with TRBD1. The CDR3 runs 14 residues. Germline values: CDR1 DFQATT, CDR2 SNEGSKA (reference sequence). Trimming removed 8 bases from V and 4 bases from J; junction bases left unmatched: 11. CDR3 in amino acids: CSSRLQGYNQPQHF. CDR3 nucleotides: TGCAGTAGCCGGCTACAGGGGTATAATCAGCCCCAGCATTTT.

The gene calls are TRBV10-2 and TRBJ2-6; 7 bases are shared with TRBD1. From germline, CDR1 is WSHSY and CDR2 SAAADI. The CDR3 covers 17 residues. Unmatched junction bases numbered 6, after V lost 2 bases and J lost 2 bases. CDR3 sequence (DNA): TGCGCCAGCAGTGAGGACAGGGATCATACTGGGGCCAACGTCCTGACTTTC. Protein: CASSEDRDHTGANVLTF.

The CDR3 reads CASSHETGREETQYF. CDR3 sequence (DNA): TGTGCCAGCAGCCACGAGACAGGGAGGGAAGAGACCCAGTACTTC. The chain joins TRBV7-2 to TRBJ2-5; D may match TRBD1 or TRBD2 (7 bases each). Germline V gives CDR1 SGHTA, CDR2 FQGNSA. The CDR3 runs 15 residues. The V gene lost 5 bases and the J gene lost 3 bases, with 16 bases spanning the gap. The full variable domain, with the rest looked up from reference TRBV7-2 and TRBJ2-5, is GAGVSQSPSNKVTEKGKDVELRCDPISGHTALYWYRQSLGQGLEFLIYFQGNSAPDKSGLPSDRFSAERTGGSVSTLTIQRTQQEDSAVYLCASSHETGREETQYFGPGTRLLVL.